These 30 T cell receptor beta chains were all obtained from the same sample, sequenced in a study of cytomegalovirus exposure and HLA in healthy donors. Use of 60 Vbeta and 13 Jbeta primers characterized the PCR. Data came from immunoSEQ multiplex PCR; TCRdb stores just in-frame clones and leaves some out. Here the sample spans fewer than 80,000 clones, about 76% being singletons. Material for sequencing was PBMCs. These TCRs come from a man between 18 and 35 years old in good health and CMV-seronegative.

V and J are TRBV7-3 and TRBJ2-5; the D gene is possibly TRBD2 (5 bases). Germline CDR1 and CDR2: SGHTA and FQGTGA. This CDR3 has 14 amino acids. V was trimmed by 3 bases and J by 5 bases, leaving 13 bases between them. CDR3 amino acids: CASSFGRGSETQYF. Here the CDR3 DNA reads TGTGCCAGCAGCTTCGGCCGGGGATCGGAGACCCAGTACTTC.

The chain has TRBV15 and TRBJ2-7; a possible D gene is TRBD1 (6 bases). CDR3 length equals 14 residues. V was pared by 1 base and J by 2 bases, with 9 bases between. From germline, CDR1 is LNHNV and CDR2 YYDKDF (reference sequence). The CDR3 DNA sequence: TGTGCCACCAGCAGAGCGGACAGTCCCTACGAGCAGTACGTC. It codes for CATSRADSPYEQYV.

V is TRBV7-7 and J is TRBJ2-2, with D uncertain. V lost 1 base, J lost 1 base, and 4 bases lay in between. This CDR3 has 14 amino acids. The germline CDR1 and CDR2 sequences are SSHAT and FNYEAQ (reference sequence). CDR3 region: CASSLGQNTGELFF. The CDR3 region has the DNA TGTGCCAGCAGCTTAGGACAGAACACCGGGGAGCTGTTTTTT.

The genes are TRBV5-1 and TRBJ2-1, with 7 nucleotides matching TRBD1. The CDR3 runs 13 residues. Germline CDR1 and CDR2: SGHRS and YFSETQ. With 5 bases clipped from V and 5 bases from J, the junction kept 4 bases outside the gene matches. CDR3 nucleotides: TGCGCCAGCAGTCAAGGGGGCAACAATGAGCAGTTCTTC. Translating it yields CASSQGGNNEQFF. The full variable domain, rest sourced from reference TRBV5-1 and TRBJ2-1, is KAGVTQTPRYLIKTRGQQVTLSCSPISGHRSVSWYQQTPGQGLQFLFEYFSETQRNKGNFPGRFSGRQFSNSRSEMNVSTLELGDSALYLCASSQGGNNEQFFGPGTRLTVL.

The V and J genes are TRBV28 and TRBJ1-5, with a tentative D call TRBD1 (5 bases). The germline CDR1 and CDR2 sequences are MDHEN and SYDVKM. The CDR3 covers 14 residues. V lost 1 base to trimming and J lost 3 bases, with 7 bases between them. The CDR3 coding sequence is TGTGCCAGCAGTTTATCAGGGAACAATCAGCCCCAGCATTTT. The encoded protein is CASSLSGNNQPQHF.

The chain joins TRBV11-2 to TRBJ2-7; D possibly corresponds to TRBD1 (5 bases). Trimming took 7 bases from V and 3 from J, leaving 13 bases between them. This CDR3 contains 13 residues. The germline V gene encodes CDR1 SGHAT and CDR2 FQNNGV. As DNA, the CDR3 is TGTGCCAGCACCTCGGCACAGGACTACGAGCAGTACTTC. Encoded protein: CASTSAQDYEQYF.

The chain has TRBV14 and TRBJ2-6, with D uncertain. V was shortened by 1 base and J by 1 base, with 2 bases between the two germline ends. This CDR3 is built from 14 residues. Germline CDR1 SGHDN, CDR2 FVKESK. CDR3 loop: CASSQASGANVLTF. For the CDR3, the DNA is TGTGCCAGCAGCCAAGCATCTGGGGCCAACGTCCTGACTTTC. Supplemented by reference TRBV14 and TRBJ2-6, the full variable domain reads EAGVTQFPSHSVIEKGQTVTLRCDPISGHDNLYWYRRVMGKEIKFLLHFVKESKQDESGMPNNRFLAERTGGTYSTLKVQPAELEDSGVYFCASSQASGANVLTFGAGSRLTVL.

The chain carries TRBV11-2 and TRBJ1-1; 7 nucleotides match TRBD1. The CDR3 has 14 amino acids. Trimming took 4 bases from V and 1 from J; bases not matched to a gene: 3. CDR1 is SGHAT and CDR2 is FQNNGV in the germline V gene. The CDR3 DNA reads as TGTGCCAGCAGCTCCAGGGGGGAGAACACTGAAGCTTTCTTT. Translated: CASSSRGENTEAFF.

V is TRBV19 and J is TRBJ2-1; 12 nucleotides align to TRBD2. Germline-derived CDR1 and CDR2 are LNHDA and SQIVND (reference sequence). The CDR3 loop spans 14 amino acids. The J segment lost 7 bases and the V segment lost 4 bases, leaving 2 bases of the junction unmatched. The CDR3 is CASSTSGGANEQFF. As DNA, the CDR3 is TGTGCCAGTAGTACTAGCGGGGGGGCTAATGAGCAGTTCTTC.

The rearrangement links TRBV4-1 to TRBJ2-7, with TRBD1 matching 10 bases. CDR1 is MGHRA and CDR2 is YSYEKL in the germline V gene. The CDR3 has 17 residues. The V segment lost 2 bases and the J segment 5 bases; nucleotides outside the gene matches: 12. DNA of the CDR3: TGCGCCAGCAGCCAATGGAAGCGGGACAGGGGTGTGGACGAGCAGTACTTC. Protein: CASSQWKRDRGVDEQYF.

V gene TRBV6-5 combines with J gene TRBJ1-2; 8 positions agree with TRBD1. CDR3 length: 15 residues. The germline V gene encodes CDR1 MNHEY and CDR2 SVGAGI. V shed 2 bases and J 4 bases; nucleotides not matched to a gene: 6. The CDR3 bases are TGTGCCAGCAGTTACGGAGACAGGGGTGGCTATGGCTACACCTTC. Amino acid sequence: CASSYGDRGGYGYTF.

In this sample, this clone turned up a few times. V usage is TRBV4-3 and J usage is TRBJ2-1; D might be TRBD1 (5 bases). The CDR3 is 16 amino acids. Deletions cut 0 bases from V and 0 bases from J, with 9 bases between. Germline V gene data show CDR1 as LGHNA and CDR2 as YSLEER. CDR3 nucleotides: TGCGCCAGCAGCCAAGATGCAGGGATCTCCTACAATGAGCAGTTCTTC. It translates to CASSQDAGISYNEQFF.

This clone was picked up one time. The sample contains more than one DNA sequence encoding this CDR3. The rearrangement links TRBV5-1 to TRBJ2-5; 9 nucleotides match TRBD2. J gave up 5 bases and V 8 bases, and 10 bases lay outside the gene matches. Per the germline V gene, CDR1 is SGHRS and CDR2 is YFSETQ. The length of the CDR3 is 14 residues. The CDR3 is CASRFGTSYETQYF. The CDR3 DNA sequence: TGCGCCAGTAGGTTCGGGACTAGCTACGAGACCCAGTACTTC. Based on the CDR3 plus reference TRBV5-1 and TRBJ2-5, the full variable domain is KAGVTQTPRYLIKTRGQQVTLSCSPISGHRSVSWYQQTPGQGLQFLFEYFSETQRNKGNFPGRFSGRQFSNSRSEMNVSTLELGDSALYLCASRFGTSYETQYFGPGTRLLVL.

The genes are TRBV7-2 and TRBJ2-5; 8 nucleotides line up with TRBD1. The CDR3 is made up of 14 amino acids. The ends lost 5 bases at V and 2 bases at J; junction bases unmatched: 4. Looked up from germline, CDR1 is SGHTA and CDR2 is FQGNSA. As DNA, the CDR3 is TGTGCCAGCAGCCCCCGGACAGGGCAAGAGACCCAGTACTTC. Translated: CASSPRTGQETQYF.

This clone occurred a few times. J is TRBJ1-2 and V is TRBV30; 9 positions agree with TRBD1. The CDR3 sequence is 15 residues long. The J segment lost 2 bases and the V segment lost 0 bases, leaving 4 bases of the junction unmatched. From germline, CDR1 is GTSNPN and CDR2 SVGIG (reference sequence). CDR3 in DNA: TGTGCCTGGAGTGTCGGGACAGGGAACAACTATGGCTACACCTTC. This sequence encodes CAWSVGTGNNYGYTF.

To note about this clone: Other nucleotide sequences in the sample specify the same CDR3. This chain uses TRBV5-1 with TRBJ2-2, with 10 bases that match TRBD1. CDR1 is SGHRS, CDR2 YFSETQ, per germline. CDR3 length equals 15 residues. V shed 4 bases and J 4 bases; nucleotides not matched to a gene: 4. The CDR3 loop is CASSPGTGVTGELFF. CDR3 coding DNA: TGCGCCAGCAGCCCCGGGACAGGGGTCACCGGGGAGCTGTTTTTT.

The chain is built from TRBV25-1 and TRBJ2-2; TRBD2 might be the D (6 bases). The CDR3 totals 16 residues. V lost 2 bases to trimming and J lost 1 base, with 11 bases between them. Germline lookup yields CDR1 MGHDK and CDR2 SYGVNS. The CDR3 is CASSEGRSGNTGELFF. In DNA form, the CDR3 reads TGTGCCAGCAGTGAAGGGAGGTCAGGGAACACCGGGGAGCTGTTTTTT.

This clone has only one observation. The V gene is TRBV28, the J gene TRBJ1-1; 9 positions match TRBD1. CDR3 length: 15 residues. In germline, CDR1 is MDHEN, CDR2 SYDVKM. The J segment lost 2 bases and the V segment lost 4 bases, leaving 5 bases of the junction unmatched. The CDR3 nucleotides read TGTGCCAGCAGTTCATACAGGGGGCGAAACACTGAAGCTTTCTTT. It yields the protein CASSSYRGRNTEAFF.

This chain connects TRBV18 to TRBJ1-5; no reliable D call. CDR3 size: 13 residues. Trimming cost V 5 bases and J 7 bases, with 12 bases left between them. Germline-derived CDR1 and CDR2 are KGHSH and LQKENI. CDR3 DNA sequence: TGTGCCAGCTCAACAGACGGCCCCCAGCCCCAGCATTTT. Residues: CASSTDGPQPQHF.

The count of this clone is one. CDR3 region: CASSIGGRFYAGELFF. The CDR3 DNA is TGTGCCAGCAGCATAGGAGGGAGGTTTTACGCCGGGGAGCTGTTTTTT. V usage is TRBV11-2 and J usage is TRBJ2-2, with D perhaps matching TRBD2 (6 bases). The CDR3 is made up of 16 amino acids. Germline lookup yields CDR1 SGHAT and CDR2 FQNNGV. V was clipped by 5 bases and J by 6 bases, with 19 bases between them.

This chain uses TRBV6-5 with TRBJ2-5; possible D gene TRBD1, 6 bases. CDR3 size: 13 residues. V was cut by 5 bases and J by 3 bases, with 10 bases left in between. CDR1 and CDR2 (germline): MNHEY, SVGAGI. The DNA for the CDR3 is TGTGCCAGCAGTCGGGACACCGAAGAGACCCAGTACTTC. Its protein is CASSRDTEETQYF.

This chain connects TRBV9 to TRBJ1-1, with D tentatively TRBD1 (6 bases). The CDR3 has 16 residues. CDR1 and CDR2 (germline): SGDLS, YYNGEE. V gave up 0 bases and J gave up 1 base, with 13 bases separating them. CDR3: CASSVGGGGPNTEAFF. The CDR3 coding sequence is TGTGCCAGCAGCGTAGGGGGCGGGGGGCCGAACACTGAAGCTTTCTTT.

This clone was counted once. The genes are TRBV13 and TRBJ1-1; D uncertain. The V gene's germline CDR1 is PRHDT and CDR2 FYEKMQ (reference sequence). This CDR3 spans 16 amino acids. Trimming took 9 bases from V and 1 from J, leaving 21 bases between them. CDR3 sequence reads: CASLSGPGRENTEAFF. The CDR3 DNA reads TGTGCCAGTTTATCCGGGCCTGGACGGGAGAACACTGAAGCTTTCTTT.

The chain has TRBV4-2 and TRBJ2-1; D ambiguous. Germline V lookup: CDR1 LGHNA, CDR2 YNFKEQ. The CDR3 is 15 amino acids. With 1 base removed from V and 6 bases from J, the gap between germline ends came to 13 bases. The CDR3 here is CASSQGLGDANEQFF. CDR3 nucleotides: TGTGCCAGCAGCCAAGGTCTAGGAGACGCCAATGAGCAGTTCTTC.

Points on this clone: A read error may account for a junction end that differs from germline. J is TRBJ2-1 and V is TRBV19, with 9 bases aligning to TRBD1. CDR3 length: 12 amino acids. Germline V CDR1 and CDR2: LNHDA, SQIVND (reference sequence). The CDR3 DNA reads TGTGCCAGTAGTATAGGACAGGGGGAGCGGTTCTTC. Translating it yields CASSIGQGERFF. The whole variable domain, filled in from reference TRBV19 and TRBJ2-1, reads DGGITQSPKYLFRKEGQNVTLSCEQNLNHDAMYWYRQDPGQGLRLIYYSQIVNDFQKGDIAEGYSVSREKKESFPLTVTSAQKNPTAFYLCASSIGQGERFFGPGTRLTVL.

The chain uses TRBV30 and TRBJ1-5, with 8 bases that match TRBD1. This CDR3 comprises 19 residues. CDR1 and CDR2 from the germline V gene are GTSNPN and SVGIG (reference sequence). Unmatched junction bases numbered 15, after V lost 0 bases and J lost 2 bases. The chain's CDR3 is CAWSVHPLAGGIRNQPQHF. For the CDR3, the DNA is TGTGCCTGGAGTGTACATCCTCTGGCAGGGGGCATCCGCAATCAGCCCCAGCATTTT.

This clone was detected only once. The rearrangement joins TRBV21-1 to TRBJ1-2; the D call in the table, TRBD1, was not verified against the DNA. TRBV21-1 is a pseudogene. The CDR3 loop spans 16 amino acids. Here the CDR3 DNA reads TGTGCCAGCAACTCAGCAACCAGGGGGTATAACTATGGCTACACCTTC. It encodes CASNSATRGYNYGYTF.

This chain connects TRBV29-1 to TRBJ2-7; 8 bases match TRBD1. Germline CDR1 SQVTM, CDR2 ANQGSEA. This CDR3 has 13 amino acids. Trimming cost V 6 bases and J 2 bases; bases outside gene matches: 6. The DNA of the CDR3 is TGCAGCGTATACAAGGGACAGGCCTACGAGCAGTACTTC. Its translation: CSVYKGQAYEQYF.

The chain carries TRBV28 and TRBJ1-1; D is undetermined. Germline V CDR1 and CDR2: MDHEN, SYDVKM. The V end was cut by 3 bases, the J end by 4 bases, with 12 bases between. This CDR3 has 14 amino acids. The CDR3 spells CASSFAGKFTEAFF. DNA for the CDR3: TGTGCCAGCAGTTTTGCAGGAAAGTTCACTGAAGCTTTCTTT.

This rearrangement joins TRBV28 to TRBJ1-2; TRBD1 might be the D (6 bases). The germline V and J ends were trimmed by 3 bases and 7 bases, with 12 bases remaining between them. Germline V gene data show CDR1 as MDHEN and CDR2 as SYDVKM. This CDR3 comprises 13 residues. Here the CDR3 reads CASSLGTLVGYTF. In DNA, the CDR3 is TGTGCCAGCAGTTTGGGGACATTGGTTGGCTACACCTTC.